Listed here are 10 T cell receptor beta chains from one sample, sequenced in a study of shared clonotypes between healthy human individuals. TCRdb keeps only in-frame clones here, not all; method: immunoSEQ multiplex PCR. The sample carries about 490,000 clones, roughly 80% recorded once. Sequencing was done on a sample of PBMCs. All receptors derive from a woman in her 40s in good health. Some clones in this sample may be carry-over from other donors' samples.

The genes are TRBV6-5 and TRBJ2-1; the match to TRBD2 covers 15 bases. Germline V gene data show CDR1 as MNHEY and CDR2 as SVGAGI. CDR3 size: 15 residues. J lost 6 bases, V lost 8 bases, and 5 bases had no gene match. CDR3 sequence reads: CASGTGLAGGNEQFF. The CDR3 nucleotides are TGTGCCAGCGGGACGGGACTAGCGGGAGGCAATGAGCAGTTCTTC.

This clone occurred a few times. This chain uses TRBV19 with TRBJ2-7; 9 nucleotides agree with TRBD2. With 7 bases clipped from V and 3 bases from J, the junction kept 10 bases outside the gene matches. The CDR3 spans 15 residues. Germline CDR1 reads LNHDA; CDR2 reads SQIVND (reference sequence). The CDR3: CASTPYAGGNYEQYF. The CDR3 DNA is TGTGCCAGTACCCCTTACGCGGGAGGGAACTACGAGCAGTACTTC. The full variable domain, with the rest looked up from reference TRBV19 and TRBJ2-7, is DGGITQSPKYLFRKEGQNVTLSCEQNLNHDAMYWYRQDPGQGLRLIYYSQIVNDFQKGDIAEGYSVSREKKESFPLTVTSAQKNPTAFYLCASTPYAGGNYEQYFGPGTRLTVT.

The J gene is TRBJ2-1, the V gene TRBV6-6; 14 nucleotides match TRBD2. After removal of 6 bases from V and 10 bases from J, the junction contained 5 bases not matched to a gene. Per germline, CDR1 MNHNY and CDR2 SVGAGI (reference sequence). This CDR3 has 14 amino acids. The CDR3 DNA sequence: TGTGCCAGCAGGGGACTAGCGGGAGAGTGGGAGCAGTTCTTC. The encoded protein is CASRGLAGEWEQFF.

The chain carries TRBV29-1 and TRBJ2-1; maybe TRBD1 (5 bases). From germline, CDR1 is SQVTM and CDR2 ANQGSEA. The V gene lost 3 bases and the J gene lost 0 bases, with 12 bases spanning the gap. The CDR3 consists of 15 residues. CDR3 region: CSVDGAVSSYNEQFF. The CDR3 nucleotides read TGCAGCGTTGATGGGGCGGTCAGCTCCTACAATGAGCAGTTCTTC.

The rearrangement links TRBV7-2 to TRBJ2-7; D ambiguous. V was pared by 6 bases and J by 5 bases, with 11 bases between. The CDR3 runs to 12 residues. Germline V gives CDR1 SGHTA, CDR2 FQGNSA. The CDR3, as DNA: TGTGCCAGCAGTCGCCCACGGGACGAGCAGTACTTC. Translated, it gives CASSRPRDEQYF.

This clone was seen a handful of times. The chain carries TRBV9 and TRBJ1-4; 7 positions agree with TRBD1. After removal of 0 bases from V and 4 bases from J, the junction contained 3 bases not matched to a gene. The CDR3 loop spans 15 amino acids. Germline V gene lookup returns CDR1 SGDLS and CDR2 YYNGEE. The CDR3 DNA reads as TGTGCCAGCAGCGTAGGGACAGGCTATAATGAAAAACTGTTTTTT. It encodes CASSVGTGYNEKLFF.

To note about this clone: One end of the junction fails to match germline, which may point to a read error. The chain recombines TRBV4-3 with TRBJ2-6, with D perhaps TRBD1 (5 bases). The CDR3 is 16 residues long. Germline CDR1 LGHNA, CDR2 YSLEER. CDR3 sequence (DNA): TGCGCCAGCGGCCAAGAAGTCGGCTCTGGGGCCAACGCCCTGACTTTC. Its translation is CASGQEVGSGANALTF.

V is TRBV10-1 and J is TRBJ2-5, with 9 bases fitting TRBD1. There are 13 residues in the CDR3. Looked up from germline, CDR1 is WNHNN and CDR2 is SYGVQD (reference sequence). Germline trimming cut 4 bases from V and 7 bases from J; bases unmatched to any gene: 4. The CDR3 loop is CASSGDRVGTQYF. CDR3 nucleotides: TGCGCCAGCAGTGGGGACAGGGTCGGGACCCAGTACTTC.

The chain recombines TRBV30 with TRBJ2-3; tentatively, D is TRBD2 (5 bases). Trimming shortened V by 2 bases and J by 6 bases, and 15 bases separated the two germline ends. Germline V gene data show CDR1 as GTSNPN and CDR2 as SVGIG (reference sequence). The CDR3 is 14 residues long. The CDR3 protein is CAWSTEGVGDTQYF. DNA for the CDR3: TGTGCCTGGAGTACCGAGGGAGTCGGGGATACGCAGTATTTT. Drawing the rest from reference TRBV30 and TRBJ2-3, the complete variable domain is SQTIHQWPATLVQPVGSPLSLECTVEGTSNPNLYWYRQAAGRGLQLLFYSVGIGQISSEVPQNLSASRPQDRQFILSSKKLLLSDSGFYLCAWSTEGVGDTQYFGPGTRLTVL.

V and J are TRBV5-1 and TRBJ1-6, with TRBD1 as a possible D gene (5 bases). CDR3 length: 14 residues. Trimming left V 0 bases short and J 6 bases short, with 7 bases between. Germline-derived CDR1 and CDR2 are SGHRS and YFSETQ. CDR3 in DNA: TGCGCCAGCAGCTTGGGACAGAGTAATTCACCCCTCCACTTT. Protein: CASSLGQSNSPLHF.